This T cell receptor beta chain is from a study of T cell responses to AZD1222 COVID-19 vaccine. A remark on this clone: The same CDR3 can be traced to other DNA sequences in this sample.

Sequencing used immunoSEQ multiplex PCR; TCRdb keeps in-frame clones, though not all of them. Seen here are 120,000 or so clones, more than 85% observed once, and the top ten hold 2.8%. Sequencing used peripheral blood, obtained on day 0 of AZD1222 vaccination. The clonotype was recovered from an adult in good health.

CDR3 coding DNA: TGTGCCAGCAGATATAGCAATCAGCCCCAGCATTTT. The encoded protein is CASRYSNQPQHF. V usage is TRBV2 and J usage is TRBJ1-5, with unresolved D. V lost 6 bases and J 0 bases, leaving 3 bases between the germline ends. The germline gives CDR1 SNHLY, CDR2 FYNNEI. The CDR3 is made up of 12 amino acids.